This passage covers 32 T cell receptor beta chains from one sample sequenced in a study of blood T cell repertoires in COVID-19. Profiling relied on immunoSEQ multiplex PCR, and the TCRdb table lists in-frame clones only, not all of them. This sample carries about 170,000 clones, less than 90% of them seen once, and the ten largest clones take approximately 10%. The sample was peripheral blood. Every receptor here comes from a woman aged 55-75 years with COVID-19, enrolled during active disease.

The rearrangement links TRBV11-2 to TRBJ1-5, with 9 bases lining up with TRBD1. CDR1 SGHAT and CDR2 FQNNGV come from the germline V gene. This CDR3 has 15 residues. V lost 5 bases and J lost 0; bases outside the gene matches: 2. The CDR3 loop reads CASSRTGDSNQPQHF. CDR3 coding DNA: TGTGCCAGCAGCCGGACAGGGGATAGCAATCAGCCCCAGCATTTT.

V usage is TRBV30 and J usage is TRBJ1-4; TRBD1 aligns across 7 bases. The CDR3 spans 18 residues. The germline CDR1 and CDR2 sequences are GTSNPN and SVGIG (reference sequence). V lost 0 bases, J lost 3 bases, and 13 bases stayed unmatched. The CDR3 nucleotides are TGTGCCTGGAGTGTGGACAGGACTAACCGAAAGGCTAATGAAAAACTGTTTTTT. The encoded protein is CAWSVDRTNRKANEKLFF.

The chain is built from TRBV7-2 and TRBJ1-2; D is uncertain. CDR3 length equals 14 residues. V was cut by 6 bases and J by 7 bases, with 18 bases left in between. CDR1 is SGHTA, CDR2 FQGNSA, per germline. CDR3 coding DNA: TGTGCCAGCAGGGTACGATCGGGAGCGGGTGGCTACACCTTC. Its translation is CASRVRSGAGGYTF.

This chain joins TRBV20-1 and TRBJ1-5, with D perhaps TRBD1 (5 bases). Germline V gene data show CDR1 as DFQATT and CDR2 as SNEGSKA (reference sequence). The V end was cut by 3 bases, the J end by 4 bases, with 13 bases between. This CDR3 spans 14 amino acids. This chain's CDR3 is CSASQGGANQPQHF. DNA for the CDR3: TGCAGTGCTAGTCAGGGAGGGGCTAATCAGCCCCAGCATTTT.

The rearrangement uses TRBV28 and TRBJ1-2; TRBD1 is a possible D gene (5 bases). This CDR3 is built from 13 residues. CDR1 and CDR2 (germline): MDHEN, SYDVKM. Between the trimmed V and J ends, which lost 6 bases and 5 bases, there was a span of 13 bases. DNA of the CDR3: TGTGCCAGCAGAAGGGACCGGGGGTATGGCTACACCTTC. Translated, it gives CASRRDRGYGYTF.

V gene TRBV18 combines with J gene TRBJ2-2; D is uncertain. CDR1 is KGHSH, CDR2 LQKENI, per germline. CDR3 size: 15 residues. V was cut by 3 bases and J by 4 bases, with 12 bases left in between. The CDR3 nucleotides read TGTGCCAGCTCACCGAGTTCGGGTATCACCGGGGAGCTGTTTTTT. Translation gives CASSPSSGITGELFF.

The chain links TRBV10-3 to TRBJ2-5; TRBD2 matches 10 bases. This CDR3 contains 16 residues. Germline V lookup: CDR1 ENHRY, CDR2 SYGVKD. V gave up 6 bases and J gave up 4 bases; unmatched junction bases: 11. The CDR3 reads CAISGGASGSAETQYF. The CDR3 DNA sequence: TGTGCCATCAGCGGGGGGGCTAGCGGGAGTGCAGAGACCCAGTACTTC.

The chain has TRBV9 and TRBJ1-2, with 9 bases fitting TRBD1. V gave up 3 bases and J gave up 8 bases; unmatched junction bases: 5. The V gene's germline CDR1 is SGDLS and CDR2 YYNGEE. CDR3 length: 13 residues. The CDR3 sequence is CASSGRTGVGYTF. As DNA, the CDR3 is TGTGCCAGCAGCGGCAGGACAGGGGTCGGCTACACCTTC.

This clone was counted many times. The chain carries TRBV28 and TRBJ1-2; D is possibly TRBD1 (5 bases). This CDR3 contains 14 residues. The germline V and J ends were trimmed by 2 bases and 8 bases, with 15 bases remaining between them. The germline CDR1 and CDR2 sequences are MDHEN and SYDVKM. The CDR3 region has the DNA TGTGCCAGCAGTTTAGATGTAGGGGCGCGGGGCTACACCTTC. Its protein is CASSLDVGARGYTF.

The gene calls are TRBV27 and TRBJ1-1; tentative D call: TRBD1 (6 bases). Germline V CDR1 and CDR2: MNHEY, SMNVEV (reference sequence). CDR3 size: 15 residues. V was clipped by 5 bases and J by 2 bases, with 15 bases between them. The CDR3 region has the DNA TGTGCCAGCAGTAAATCCGGGACAAGAAACACTGAAGCTTTCTTT. Translation: CASSKSGTRNTEAFF.

J is TRBJ1-6 and V is TRBV3-1 (or the pseudogene TRBV3-2); no clear D. With 1 base removed from V and 7 bases from J, the gap between germline ends came to 5 bases. The CDR3 has 13 amino acids. From germline, CDR1 is LGHDT and CDR2 YNNKEL (reference sequence). CDR3 bases: TGTGCCAGCAGCCAAGGAGGGAATTCACCCCTCCACTTT. Translation: CASSQGGNSPLHF.

This clone was detected once. V gene TRBV27 combines with J gene TRBJ2-7; 10 bases align to TRBD1. Germline CDR1 is MNHEY and CDR2 is SMNVEV (reference sequence). V lost 8 bases to trimming and J lost 2 bases; unmatched junction nucleotides: 18. The CDR3 has 18 amino acids. CDR3 coding DNA: TGTGCCAGCTCCTCGGGACAGGGGCCTCAATACTTAACCTACGAGCAGTACTTC. Protein product: CASSSGQGPQYLTYEQYF.

V gene TRBV7-6 combines with J gene TRBJ1-2, with TRBD1 matching over 8 bases. V lost 4 bases and J lost 0; bases outside the gene matches: 7. The V gene's germline CDR1 is SGHVS and CDR2 FNYEAQ. This CDR3 comprises 16 residues. The CDR3 region is CASSYLQGGANYGYTF. The CDR3 nucleotides read TGTGCCAGCAGCTACTTACAGGGGGGAGCTAACTATGGCTACACCTTC.

The rearrangement joins TRBV30 to TRBJ1-5, with D possibly matching TRBD1 (6 bases). Trimming took off 5 bases at V and 2 bases at J, with 16 bases between the two ends. Germline-derived CDR1 and CDR2 are GTSNPN and SVGIG (reference sequence). This CDR3 spans 15 amino acids. The CDR3: CAWCLGGLGNQPQHF. The CDR3 bases are TGTGCCTGGTGTCTTGGGGGCTTGGGCAATCAGCCCCAGCATTTT.

The sample holds one count of this clone. The chain has TRBV4-3 and TRBJ1-4; 11 bases line up with TRBD1. V lost 0 bases, J lost 7 bases, and 4 bases stayed unmatched. The germline V gene encodes CDR1 LGHNA and CDR2 YSLEER. The CDR3 is 16 residues long. The CDR3 bases are TGCGCCAGCAGCCAAGATGGGACAGGGGGAGGTGAAAAACTGTTTTTT. Encoded protein: CASSQDGTGGGEKLFF.

The CDR3 DNA reads TGTGCCTGGGGTATAGCGGGAGGGTGGACCAATGAGCAGTTCTTC. Amino acids: CAWGIAGGWTNEQFF. The rearrangement uses TRBV30 and TRBJ2-1; the match to TRBD2 covers 11 bases. The CDR3 sequence is 15 residues long. J was trimmed by 6 bases and V by 5 bases; bases with no gene match: 9. Germline V gives CDR1 GTSNPN, CDR2 SVGIG (reference sequence).

Only one count was recorded for this clone. The chain is built from TRBV6-1 and TRBJ2-3; the match to TRBD2 covers 10 bases. Trimming removed 3 bases from V and 10 bases from J; junction bases left unmatched: 4. Germline loops: CDR1 MNHNS, CDR2 SASEGT. The CDR3 has 13 residues. CDR3 loop: CASSEVAGGAQYF. DNA for the CDR3: TGTGCCAGCAGTGAGGTAGCGGGAGGTGCGCAGTATTTT.

The rearrangement joins TRBV5-6 to TRBJ2-6, with D possibly being TRBD2 (6 bases). The germline V and J ends were trimmed by 4 bases and 4 bases, with 24 bases remaining between them. The germline gives CDR1 SGHDT, CDR2 YYEEEE. The CDR3 spans 19 residues. This chain's CDR3 is CASSPGRLAVLLGANVLTF. The DNA for the CDR3 is TGTGCCAGCAGCCCGGGCCGATTAGCGGTACTTCTAGGGGCCAACGTCCTGACTTTC.

The rearrangement uses TRBV6-5 and TRBJ2-2, with TRBD1 as a possible D gene (6 bases). V lost 4 bases and J 4 bases, leaving 13 bases between the germline ends. This CDR3 region has 15 residues. Germline V lookup: CDR1 MNHEY, CDR2 SVGAGI. The CDR3 nucleotides read TGTGCCAGCAGTTTCTCGACAGGAGTCACCGGGGAGCTGTTTTTT. The encoded protein is CASSFSTGVTGELFF.

The chain uses TRBV30 and TRBJ1-5; TRBD1 matches at 10 bases. Germline lookup yields CDR1 GTSNPN and CDR2 SVGIG (reference sequence). The CDR3 spans 14 residues. The V and J ends lost 4 bases and 5 bases, in that order; junction bases with no gene match: 5. CDR3 in amino acids: CAWKFGQGDQPQHF. The CDR3, as DNA: TGTGCCTGGAAGTTCGGACAGGGGGATCAGCCCCAGCATTTT.

This clone was counted only a few times. CDR3 DNA: TGCAGTGCTAGTCGGTTTAATAGCAATCAGCCCCAGCATTTT. Its translation is CSASRFNSNQPQHF. The rearrangement links TRBV20-1 to TRBJ1-5; D unresolved. The CDR3 runs to 14 residues. With 3 bases removed from V and 0 bases from J, the gap between germline ends came to 9 bases. Per germline, CDR1 DFQATT and CDR2 SNEGSKA (reference sequence).

A note on this clone: Other nucleotide sequences from this sample produce the same CDR3. J is TRBJ1-1 and V is TRBV5-6; D gene ambiguous. V shed 0 bases and J shed 1 base, with 7 bases lying between them. This CDR3 has 14 residues. Germline CDR1 reads SGHDT; CDR2 reads YYEEEE. This chain's CDR3 is CASSLGTANTEAFF. CDR3 coding DNA: TGTGCCAGCAGCTTGGGCACAGCGAACACTGAAGCTTTCTTT.

The CDR3 DNA follows: TGTGCCAGTAGTATCAGCGGGGAGGGGGAACTCCCCTACGAGCAGTACTTC. This encodes CASSISGEGELPYEQYF. This chain joins TRBV19 and TRBJ2-7, with a tentative D call TRBD2 (7 bases). The V gene lost 3 bases and the J gene lost 2 bases, with 20 bases spanning the gap. Germline V CDR1 and CDR2: LNHDA, SQIVND (reference sequence). The CDR3 loop spans 17 amino acids.

This chain connects TRBV5-1 to TRBJ2-1; 10 bases are shared with TRBD1. Germline CDR1 and CDR2: SGHRS and YFSETQ. V lost 4 bases and J lost 3; bases outside the gene matches: 4. CDR3 length equals 15 residues. The CDR3 is CASSARTGGYNEQFF. The CDR3 bases are TGCGCCAGCAGCGCCCGGACAGGGGGCTACAATGAGCAGTTCTTC.

The chain combines TRBV18 with TRBJ2-1; 9 positions match TRBD1. J lost 4 bases, V lost 1 base, and 2 bases had no gene match. Germline CDR1 is KGHSH and CDR2 is LQKENI. CDR3 length: 15 amino acids. In DNA, the CDR3 is TGTGCCAGCTCACCACAGGACAGGGGATACAATGAGCAGTTCTTC. Amino acid sequence: CASSPQDRGYNEQFF. The complete variable domain, with remaining parts taken from reference TRBV18 and TRBJ2-1, reads NAGVMQNPRHLVRRRGQEARLRCSPMKGHSHVYWYRQLPEEGLKFMVYLQKENIIDESGMPKERFSAEFPKEGPSILRIQQVVRGDSAAYFCASSPQDRGYNEQFFGPGTRLTVL.

V and J are TRBV27 and TRBJ2-1, with 7 positions matching TRBD2. The CDR3 covers 15 residues. The germline CDR1 and CDR2 sequences are MNHEY and SMNVEV (reference sequence). V lost 3 bases and J lost 7; bases outside the gene matches: 9. CDR3 sequence (DNA): TGTGCCAGCAGTTTCCGAGGGAGGGCGGATAATGAGCAGTTCTTC. Translation: CASSFRGRADNEQFF.

The chain uses TRBV11-2 and TRBJ2-7; TRBD1 might be the D (5 bases). This CDR3 contains 15 residues. V was clipped by 3 bases and J by 2 bases, with 14 bases between them. Germline V gives CDR1 SGHAT, CDR2 FQNNGV. The CDR3 region has the DNA TGTGCCAGCAGCTTGGAGATCGGACATACCTACGAGCAGTACTTC. Translation: CASSLEIGHTYEQYF.

This sequence joins TRBV19 and TRBJ1-3, with D unclear. There are 14 residues in the CDR3. V dropped 7 bases and J dropped 0 bases, with 10 bases sitting between them. Germline assignment: CDR1 LNHDA and CDR2 SQIVND (reference sequence). As DNA, the CDR3 is TGTGCCAGTACCCATCTAAGCTCTGGAAACACCATATATTTT. Translating it yields CASTHLSSGNTIYF. Variable domain in full (rest from reference TRBV19 and TRBJ1-3): DGGITQSPKYLFRKEGQNVTLSCEQNLNHDAMYWYRQDPGQGLRLIYYSQIVNDFQKGDIAEGYSVSREKKESFPLTVTSAQKNPTAFYLCASTHLSSGNTIYFGEGSWLTVV.

This clone was recorded only once. The chain employs TRBV15 and TRBJ2-7; TRBD2 agrees at 7 bases. Trimming took 1 base from V and 6 from J; bases not matched to a gene: 6. CDR3 length equals 14 residues. CDR1 is LNHNV and CDR2 is YYDKDF in the germline V gene (reference sequence). The DNA of the CDR3 is TGTGCCACCAGCAGAGGCGGGAGTAGCGTCGAGCAGTACTTC. Protein: CATSRGGSSVEQYF.

The chain is built from TRBV5-5 and TRBJ2-1; 9 bases align to TRBD2. Trimming at V came to 4 bases and at J to 4 bases, leaving 9 bases not matched to a gene. This CDR3 has 16 amino acids. Germline V gene lookup returns CDR1 SGHKS and CDR2 YYEKEE (reference sequence). CDR3 loop: CASSPAGGDGYNEQFF. The CDR3 DNA reads as TGTGCCAGCAGCCCGGCGGGGGGGGACGGGTACAATGAGCAGTTCTTC.

The gene calls are TRBV6-2 or TRBV6-3 and TRBJ2-2; the match to TRBD2 covers 11 bases. The CDR3 totals 21 residues. Trimming removed 0 bases from V and 6 bases from J; junction bases left unmatched: 18. Germline V gene lookup returns CDR1 MNHEY and CDR2 SVGEGT. Here the CDR3 reads CASSYSGGLQRLAGFAGELFF. For the CDR3, the DNA is TGTGCCAGCAGTTACTCCGGTGGACTGCAACGACTAGCGGGATTCGCCGGGGAGCTGTTTTTT.

The chain recombines TRBV4-2 with TRBJ2-1; no clear D. Germline CDR1 reads LGHNA; CDR2 reads YNFKEQ. V was pared by 1 base and J by 3 bases, with 10 bases between. The CDR3 runs 15 residues. In DNA form, the CDR3 reads TGTGCCAGCAGCCAAGCGCTGGGCAGCTACAATGAGCAGTTCTTC. It encodes CASSQALGSYNEQFF.